The T cell receptor (beta chain) under discussion was sequenced for a study of control samples from healthy donors and cancer patients (dated by TCRdb to 2018 to 2020). Based on the germline V gene, the CDR1 and CDR2 sequences are MNHEY and SVGAGI. Ends trimmed: V by 0 bases, J by 3 bases; bases unmatched to a gene: 0. Inclusive of the bounding cysteine and phenylalanine, the CDR3 is 15 residues long. Of the read, only the CDR3 DNA is kept; its 45 bases are in frame from base 1. The library was built by means of the immunoSEQ multiplex PCR assay. This immuneACCESS table, as held by TCRdb, lists in-frame sequences with V and J called but not all clones. Of the missing ones, under half trace to an unresolved V gene in checked studies; the others have no known cause. Recorded for this sample are about 95,000 clones; approximately 90% of them occurred a single time. The ten largest clones take up around 0.92% of the sample.

Comment on this clone: Its antigen remains undetermined. The sample holds no much larger clone one base away, and base qualities are not on file.

The chain is assembled from TRBV6-5 and TRBJ2-7, with 12 middle bases fitting TRBD2. Sequenced: blood. The TCR comes from a woman aged 25 to 39 in good health. This receptor has the CDR3 CASSYSTSGSYEQYF. The bases read TGTGCCAGCAGTTACTCGACTAGCGGGAGCTACGAGCAGTACTTC.